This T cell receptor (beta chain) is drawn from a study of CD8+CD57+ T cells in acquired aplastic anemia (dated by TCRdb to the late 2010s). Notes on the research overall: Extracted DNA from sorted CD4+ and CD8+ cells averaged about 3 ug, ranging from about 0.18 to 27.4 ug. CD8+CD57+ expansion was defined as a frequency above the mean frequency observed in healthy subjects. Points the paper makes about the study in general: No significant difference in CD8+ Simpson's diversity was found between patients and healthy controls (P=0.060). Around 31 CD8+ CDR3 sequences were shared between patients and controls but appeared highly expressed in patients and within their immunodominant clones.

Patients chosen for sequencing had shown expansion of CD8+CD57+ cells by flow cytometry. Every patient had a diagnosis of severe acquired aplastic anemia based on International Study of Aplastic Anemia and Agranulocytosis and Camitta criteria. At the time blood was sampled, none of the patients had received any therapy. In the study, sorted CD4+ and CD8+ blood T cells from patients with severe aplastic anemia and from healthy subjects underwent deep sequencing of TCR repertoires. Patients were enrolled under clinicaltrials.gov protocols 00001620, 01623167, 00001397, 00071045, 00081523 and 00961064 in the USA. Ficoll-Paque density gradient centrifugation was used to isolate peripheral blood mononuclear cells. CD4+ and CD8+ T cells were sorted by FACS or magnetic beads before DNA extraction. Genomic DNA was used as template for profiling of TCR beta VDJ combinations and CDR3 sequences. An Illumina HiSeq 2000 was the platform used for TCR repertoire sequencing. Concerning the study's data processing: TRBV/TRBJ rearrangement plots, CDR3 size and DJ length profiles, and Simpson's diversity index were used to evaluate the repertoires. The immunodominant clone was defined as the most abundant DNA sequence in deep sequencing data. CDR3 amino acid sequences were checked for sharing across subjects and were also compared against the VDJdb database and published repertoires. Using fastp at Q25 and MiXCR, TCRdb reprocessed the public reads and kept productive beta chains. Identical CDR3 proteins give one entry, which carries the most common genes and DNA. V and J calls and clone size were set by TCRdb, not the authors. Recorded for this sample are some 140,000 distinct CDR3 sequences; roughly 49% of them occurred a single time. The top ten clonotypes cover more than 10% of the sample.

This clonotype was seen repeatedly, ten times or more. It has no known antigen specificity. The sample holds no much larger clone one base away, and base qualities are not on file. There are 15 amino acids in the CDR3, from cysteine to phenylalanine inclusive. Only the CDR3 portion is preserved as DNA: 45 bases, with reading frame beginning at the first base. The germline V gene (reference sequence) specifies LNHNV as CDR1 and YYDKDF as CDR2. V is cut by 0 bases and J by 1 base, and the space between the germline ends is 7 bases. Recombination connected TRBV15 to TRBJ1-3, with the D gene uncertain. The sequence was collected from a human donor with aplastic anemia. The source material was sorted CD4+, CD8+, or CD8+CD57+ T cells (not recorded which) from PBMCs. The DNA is TGTGCCACCAGCAGAGATCGTGGTTCTGGAAACACCATATATTTT. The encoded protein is CATSRDRGSGNTIYF.